The clone carrying this T cell receptor beta chain was seen repeatedly, ten times or more. The antigen is unknown. Authors' data handling: For papillary thyroid cancer, a distant-metastasis classifier was constructed from CDR3 differences observed across clinicopathological groups. MiXCR re-clonotyped the PCR reads for TCRdb. The authors' filters were not applied to this entry. The table records tens of thousands of clones, 16% of them present only once. These data originate in a study of metastatic and nonmetastatic thyroid tumors. Background on the study: Repertoire data that came from the blood and tumor or nodule tissue of malignant and benign thyroid patients were compared. General study findings and limits: According to reports, the diversity of TCR beta was significantly higher in malignant thyroid tumors than in benign nodules, and this held in both blood and tumor samples.

This CDR3 comprises 12 residues. Trimming left V 3 bases short and J 8 bases short, with 10 bases between. Germline assignment: CDR1 LNHDA and CDR2 SQIVND (reference sequence). Thyroid surgery had not been preceded by any treatment in any patient. Sequencing was done on a sample of blood. The receptor was derived from a female donor with papillary thyroid cancer or a benign thyroid nodule (not recorded which). Some clones in this sample may be carry-over from other donors' samples. V usage is TRBV19 and J usage is TRBJ1-2; no definite D call. This CDR3 reads CASSMNGRGYTF. CDR3 nucleotide sequence: TGTGCCAGTAGTATGAATGGGCGGGGCTACACCTTC.